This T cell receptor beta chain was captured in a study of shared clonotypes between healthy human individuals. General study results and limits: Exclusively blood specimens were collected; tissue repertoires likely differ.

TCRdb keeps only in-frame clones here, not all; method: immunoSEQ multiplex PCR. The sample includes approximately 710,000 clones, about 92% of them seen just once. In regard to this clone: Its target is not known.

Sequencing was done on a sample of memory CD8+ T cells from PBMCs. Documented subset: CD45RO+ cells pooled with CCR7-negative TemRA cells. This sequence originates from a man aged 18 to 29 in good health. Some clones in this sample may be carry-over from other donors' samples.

The CDR3 DNA follows: TGTGCCAGCAGCATCATCCCACCAGGACAGATAGGGTCACCCCTCCACTTT. It is translated as CASSIIPPGQIGSPLHF. V gene TRBV7-8 combines with J gene TRBJ1-6; maybe TRBD1 (6 bases). V lost 5 bases to trimming and J lost 10 bases, with 24 bases between them. The CDR3 has 17 residues. Germline assignment: CDR1 SGHVS and CDR2 FQNEAQ.